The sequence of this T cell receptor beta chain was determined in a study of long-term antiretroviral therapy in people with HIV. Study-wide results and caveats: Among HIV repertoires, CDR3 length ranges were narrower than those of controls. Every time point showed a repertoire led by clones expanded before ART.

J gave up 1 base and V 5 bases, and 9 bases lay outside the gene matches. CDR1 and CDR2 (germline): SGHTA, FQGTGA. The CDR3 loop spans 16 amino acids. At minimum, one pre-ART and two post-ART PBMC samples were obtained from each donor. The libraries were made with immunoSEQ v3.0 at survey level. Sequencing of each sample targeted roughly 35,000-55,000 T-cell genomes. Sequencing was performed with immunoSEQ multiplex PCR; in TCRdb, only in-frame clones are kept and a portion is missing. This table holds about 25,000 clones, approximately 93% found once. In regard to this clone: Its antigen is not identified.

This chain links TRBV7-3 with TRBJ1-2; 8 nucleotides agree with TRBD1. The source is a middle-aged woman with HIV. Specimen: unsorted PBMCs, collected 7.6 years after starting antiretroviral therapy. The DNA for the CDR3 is TGTGCCAGCAGCGCAACTGGACAGGGAAATAACTATGGCTACACCTTC. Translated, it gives CASSATGQGNNYGYTF.